The 27 T cell receptor beta chains presented below share a single source sample, sequenced in a study of T cells in Graves' hyperthyroidism and ophthalmopathy. The investigators amplified TCR beta CDR3 regions from RNA transcripts. The HTBI primer set served for first-round RT-PCR of the TCR CDR3. TCRdb re-analysed the multiplex PCR reads in MiXCR, keeping a single row per CDR3 protein. Found here are some 690,000 distinct CDR3 sequences, around 16% of them singletons; the top ten hold roughly a sixth. The sequencing sample was made of blood. The receptors were gathered from a middle-aged man with Graves' hyperthyroidism.

This clonotype was counted many times. The chain employs TRBV27 and TRBJ2-3, with 7 bases identical to TRBD2. The length of the CDR3 is 16 residues. CDR1 and CDR2 (germline): MNHEY, SMNVEV (reference sequence). The V and J ends lost 8 bases and 2 bases, in that order; junction bases with no gene match: 13. Written as DNA, the CDR3 is TGTGCCAGCCTCCCCTCGGAAGCGGGATACACAGATACGCAGTATTTT. It yields the protein CASLPSEAGYTDTQYF.

This clonotype was picked up many times. The gene calls are TRBV3-1 and TRBJ1-1; possibly TRBD1 for D (6 bases). The germline CDR1 and CDR2 sequences are LGHDT and YNNKEL (reference sequence). The CDR3 contains 13 residues. Trimming pared 2 bases from V and 6 bases from J, leaving 10 bases between. The CDR3 region is CASSQTGYAEAFF. CDR3 DNA sequence: TGTGCCAGCAGCCAAACAGGGTACGCTGAAGCTTTCTTT.

This clonotype was detected a few times. The chain recombines TRBV3-1 with TRBJ1-1, with D possibly being TRBD1 (6 bases). Trimming stripped 1 base from V and 6 bases from J, with 12 bases between. Per the germline V gene, CDR1 is LGHDT and CDR2 is YNNKEL (reference sequence). The CDR3 runs 14 residues. CDR3 protein: CASSQAPTGPEAFF. In DNA, the CDR3 is TGTGCCAGCAGCCAAGCCCCGACAGGACCTGAAGCTTTCTTT.

This clonotype has at least ten counts. The chain couples TRBV10-1 to TRBJ2-7; a possible D gene is TRBD2 (7 bases). V lost 3 bases, J lost 3 bases, and 12 bases lay in between. Germline V gene sequence: CDR1 WNHNN, CDR2 SYGVQD (reference sequence). This CDR3 is built from 14 residues. The CDR3 reads CASSEEGGNYEQYF. For the CDR3, the DNA is TGCGCCAGCAGTGAAGAGGGGGGGAACTACGAGCAGTACTTC.

This chain links TRBV19 with TRBJ1-5, with TRBD1 as a possible D gene (5 bases). Trimming removed 6 bases from V and 2 bases from J, with 17 bases in between. Per the germline V gene, CDR1 is LNHDA and CDR2 is SQIVND (reference sequence). The length of the CDR3 is 16 residues. The CDR3 sequence is CASSSGGSFGNQPQHF. The CDR3 nucleotides are TGTGCCAGTAGCTCCGGGGGTAGTTTTGGCAATCAGCCCCAGCATTTT.

This clonotype was observed a few times. The V and J genes are TRBV18 and TRBJ2-7; 9 bases map to TRBD1. The germline V gene encodes CDR1 KGHSH and CDR2 LQKENI. This CDR3 comprises 15 residues. Trimming took 3 bases from V and 5 from J; bases not matched to a gene: 8. The CDR3 DNA is TGTGCCAGCTCACCCCTCCGGGACAGGGCGCACGAGCAGTACTTC. Its translation is CASSPLRDRAHEQYF.

The chain carries TRBV20-1 and TRBJ2-7; D possibly corresponds to TRBD2 (5 bases). CDR3 size: 11 residues. The germline V gene has CDR1 DFQATT and CDR2 SNEGSKA (reference sequence). Trimming took 6 bases from V and 6 from J, leaving 12 bases between them. CDR3 in amino acids: CSASRGFEQYF. The CDR3, as DNA: TGCAGTGCCTCTCGGGGATTCGAGCAGTACTTC.

The chain recombines TRBV24-1 with TRBJ2-3, with D unclear. The V gene lost 3 bases and the J gene lost 3 bases, with 12 bases spanning the gap. Germline CDR1 reads KGHDR; CDR2 reads SFDVKD. This CDR3 spans 15 amino acids. CDR3 nucleotides: TGTGCCACCAGTGATCGGGCTACGCGTACAGATACGCAGTATTTT. It specifies CATSDRATRTDTQYF.

This clonotype was observed a handful of times. The V and J genes are TRBV18 and TRBJ2-5; 9 positions agree with TRBD2. Germline V lookup: CDR1 KGHSH, CDR2 LQKENI. V shed 3 bases and J 2 bases; nucleotides not matched to a gene: 4. CDR3 length: 15 amino acids. The CDR3 sequence: CASSPSSGTQETQYF. The DNA of the CDR3 is TGTGCCAGCTCACCGTCTAGCGGGACGCAAGAGACCCAGTACTTC.

In regard to this clonotype: A clone one base away is much larger, so this may be a read error. J is TRBJ1-1 and V is TRBV29-1; D remains ambiguous. CDR3 length: 11 amino acids. CDR1 and CDR2 (germline): SQVTM, ANQGSEA. The germline V and J ends were trimmed by 1 base and 7 bases, with 7 bases remaining between them. Here the CDR3 reads CSVEAGDEAFF. The DNA of the CDR3 is TGCAGCGTTGAAGCTGGGGATGAAGCTTTCTTT.

This clonotype came up many times. V and J are TRBV28 and TRBJ1-4; D may be TRBD1 (6 bases). The CDR3 spans 15 residues. V was shortened by 6 bases and J by 7 bases, with 18 bases between the two germline ends. Germline V CDR1 and CDR2: MDHEN, SYDVKM. The CDR3 region is CASRHSPTGSEKLFF. The CDR3, as DNA: TGTGCCAGCAGACACTCCCCGACAGGATCTGAAAAACTGTTTTTT.

The gene calls are TRBV18 and TRBJ1-2; 8 nucleotides line up with TRBD1. The CDR3 extends over 16 amino acids. Germline V gene lookup returns CDR1 KGHSH and CDR2 LQKENI. The V gene end was trimmed by 5 bases and the J gene end by 1 base; junction bases not matched to a gene: 9. This CDR3 reads CASSRQGRQINYGYTF. As DNA, the CDR3 is TGTGCCAGCTCAAGACAGGGGCGCCAGATTAACTATGGCTACACCTTC. The full variable domain, completed using reference TRBV18 and TRBJ1-2, is NAGVMQNPRHLVRRRGQEARLRCSPMKGHSHVYWYRQLPEEGLKFMVYLQKENIIDESGMPKERFSAEFPKEGPSILRIQQVVRGDSAAYFCASSRQGRQINYGYTFGSGTRLTVV.

This clonotype was detected many times. The chain links TRBV11-2 to TRBJ1-1, with 7 bases identical to TRBD1. With 4 bases clipped from V and 9 bases from J, the junction kept 8 bases outside the gene matches. The CDR3 consists of 13 residues. The germline CDR1 and CDR2 sequences are SGHAT and FQNNGV. Here the CDR3 DNA reads TGTGCCAGCAGCTCGGGACAGCGGCTTCAAGCTTTCTTT. Protein product: CASSSGQRLQAFF.

This clonotype appeared many times. V and J are TRBV19 and TRBJ2-7, with D possibly matching TRBD1 (5 bases). The CDR3 consists of 14 residues. The germline CDR1 and CDR2 sequences are LNHDA and SQIVND (reference sequence). V shed 8 bases and J shed 4 bases, with 18 bases lying between them. The CDR3: CASSYSTDRYEQYF. CDR3 DNA sequence: TGTGCCAGTTCCTATTCGACAGATAGATACGAGCAGTACTTC.

The CDR3 DNA reads TGTGCCAGCAGCTTAGTGAGCGGGAGTACAGATACGCAGTATTTT. As protein: CASSLVSGSTDTQYF. The V call is TRBV13, the J call TRBJ2-3; 8 bases fit TRBD2. CDR1 and CDR2 (germline): PRHDT, FYEKMQ (reference sequence). V lost 1 base, J lost 3 bases, and 3 bases stayed unmatched. The CDR3 sequence is 15 residues long.

This clonotype was picked up many times. The V and J genes are TRBV2 and TRBJ1-1; D ambiguous. V was clipped by 11 bases and J by 1 base, with 14 bases between them. Germline loops: CDR1 SNHLY, CDR2 FYNNEI. The CDR3 is 13 amino acids. The CDR3 DNA follows: TGTGCCTGGCAGGCGACAACGAACACTGAAGCTTTCTTT. Residues: CAWQATTNTEAFF.

The chain combines TRBV7-8 with TRBJ2-7, with D tentatively TRBD2 (6 bases). Trimming removed 5 bases from V and 3 bases from J, with 20 bases in between. This CDR3 region has 16 residues. CDR1 and CDR2 (germline): SGHVS, FQNEAQ. In DNA, the CDR3 is TGTGCCAGCAGCGCGTCACTAGGTGACGGGAGCTACGAGCAGTACTTC. Translated: CASSASLGDGSYEQYF.

The chain uses TRBV13 and TRBJ2-2; D could derive from TRBD1 or TRBD2 (9 bases each). Trimming shortened V by 5 bases and J by 7 bases, and 29 bases separated the two germline ends. The CDR3 sequence is 19 residues long. Germline assignment: CDR1 PRHDT and CDR2 FYEKMQ (reference sequence). CDR3 loop: CASSTGQGTSSGRGGELFF. In DNA, the CDR3 is TGTGCCAGCAGCACGGGACAGGGTACGAGTAGCGGGAGAGGCGGGGAGCTGTTTTTT. Drawing the rest from reference TRBV13 and TRBJ2-2, the complete variable domain is AAGVIQSPRHLIKEKRETATLKCYPIPRHDTVYWYQQGPGQDPQFLISFYEKMQSDKGSIPDRFSAQQFSDYHSELNMSSLELGDSALYFCASSTGQGTSSGRGGELFFGEGSRLTVL.

This clonotype was recorded a few times. CDR3 amino acids: CASSPTGIADSNTGELFF. CDR3 nucleotides: TGTGCCAGCAGCCCCACGGGGATAGCGGATTCGAACACCGGGGAGCTGTTTTTT. The V and J genes are TRBV11-2 and TRBJ2-2; D possibly corresponds to TRBD2 (6 bases). V dropped 5 bases and J dropped 0 bases, with 19 bases sitting between them. The germline CDR1 and CDR2 sequences are SGHAT and FQNNGV. The CDR3 sequence is 18 residues long.

This clonotype was seen only a few times. The rearrangement uses TRBV13 and TRBJ2-7, with 12 bases fitting TRBD2. This CDR3 spans 16 amino acids. Germline V gene lookup returns CDR1 PRHDT and CDR2 FYEKMQ (reference sequence). With 5 bases clipped from V and 1 base from J, the junction kept 6 bases outside the gene matches. CDR3 coding DNA: TGTGCCAGCAGCCCGACCGGGACTAGCGGGTCCTACGAGCAGTACTTC. This codes for CASSPTGTSGSYEQYF. The whole variable domain, filled in from reference TRBV13 and TRBJ2-7, reads AAGVIQSPRHLIKEKRETATLKCYPIPRHDTVYWYQQGPGQDPQFLISFYEKMQSDKGSIPDRFSAQQFSDYHSELNMSSLELGDSALYFCASSPTGTSGSYEQYFGPGTRLTVT.

Concerning this clonotype: Without the conserved terminal phenylalanine or tryptophan, this CDR3 likely stems from a read error. CDR3 bases: TGCAGTGCTAGAGAAGGGGCCACTGAAGCTTTCTCT. It yields the protein CSAREGATEAFS. The rearrangement joins TRBV20-1 to TRBJ1-1; a possible D gene is TRBD1 (5 bases). Germline V gene lookup returns CDR1 DFQATT and CDR2 SNEGSKA (reference sequence). The V gene lost 0 bases and the J gene lost 4 bases, with 6 bases spanning the gap. The CDR3 length is 12 residues.

This clonotype occurred many times. The gene calls are TRBV5-4 and TRBJ1-1, with D perhaps matching TRBD1 (6 bases). Germline V gene lookup returns CDR1 SGHNT and CDR2 YYREEE (reference sequence). Trimming pared 4 bases from V and 0 bases from J, leaving 13 bases between. The CDR3 length is 15 residues. The CDR3 loop reads CASSPSTGVNTEAFF. The CDR3 DNA sequence: TGTGCCAGCAGCCCATCGACAGGAGTGAACACTGAAGCTTTCTTT.

The chain recombines TRBV6-2 or TRBV6-3 with TRBJ2-1; TRBD2 matches at 10 bases. CDR3 length: 15 amino acids. The ends lost 0 bases at V and 7 bases at J; junction bases unmatched: 3. The germline V gene encodes CDR1 MNHEY and CDR2 SVGEGT. The CDR3 reads CASSYSPSGRNEQFF. In DNA, the CDR3 is TGTGCCAGCAGTTACTCGCCTAGCGGGAGAAATGAGCAGTTCTTC.

The chain carries TRBV19 and TRBJ1-5, with TRBD1 as a possible D gene (6 bases). This CDR3 has 14 residues. V was clipped by 5 bases and J by 4 bases, with 12 bases between them. The germline gives CDR1 LNHDA, CDR2 SQIVND (reference sequence). CDR3 nucleotides: TGTGCCAGTAGTGCATCACAGGGTAATCAGCCCCAGCATTTT. Translated, it gives CASSASQGNQPQHF.

Details on this clonotype: A junction end diverges from the germline sequence, so it may reflect a read error. The genes are TRBV5-1 and TRBJ1-1; D perhaps matches TRBD1 (5 bases). There are 14 residues in the CDR3. Germline loops: CDR1 SGHRS, CDR2 YFSETQ. The CDR3 bases are TGCGCCAGCAGCTTGGCCCACAGGAACACTGAAGCTCTCTTT. This gives the protein CASSLAHRNTEALF.

In its sample, this clonotype was seen many times. The chain employs TRBV7-3 and TRBJ2-2; perhaps TRBD1 as D (6 bases). The CDR3 covers 16 residues. Germline V CDR1 and CDR2: SGHTA, FQGTGA. The V and J ends lost 5 bases and 7 bases respectively, with 20 bases between them. The DNA for the CDR3 is TGTGCCAGCAGCCCCGTTGGGGGCCTCAGGGGCGGGGAGCTGTTTTTT. Translating gives CASSPVGGLRGGELFF.

CDR3 in DNA: TGTGCCAGCAGCGTAGCTCGGCTAGCGGGAGTTAGTGAGCAGTTCTTC. As protein: CASSVARLAGVSEQFF. The rearrangement joins TRBV9 to TRBJ2-1, with TRBD2 matching 10 bases. Germline loops: CDR1 SGDLS, CDR2 YYNGEE. V was clipped by 0 bases and J by 9 bases; unmatched bases: 9. This CDR3 has 16 amino acids.